These 5 T cell receptor beta chains share one sample of origin, sequenced in a study of post-analysis software for immune sequencing data. Study-wide results and limits: TRBV segments more frequent in patients than in controls numbered a few and included TRBV5-6, TRBV5-1 and TRBV20-1.

Their target antigens are unknown. Carried by the TCR beta cDNA libraries were unique molecular identifiers. TCRdb analysed the PCR reads with MiXCR anew, one entry per CDR3 protein. The sample records 380,000 or so distinct CDR3 sequences, about a third being singletons. The specimen was blood. Every receptor here comes from a girl between 10 and 17 years old with multiple sclerosis.

The V and J genes are TRBV13 and TRBJ2-5; no definite D call. The end of the DNA is better explained by TRBJ2-7, so the J call may be wrong. The germline CDR1 and CDR2 sequences are PRHDT and FYEKMQ (reference sequence). The CDR3 has 14 amino acids. The CDR3 reads CASSLGRSLGEQYF. The CDR3 nucleotides read TGTGCCAGCAGCTTAGGCCGGTCACTCGGCGAGCAGTACTTC.

V is TRBV29-1 and J is TRBJ1-1; D gene unclear. The germline V gene encodes CDR1 SQVTM and CDR2 ANQGSEA. V shed 6 bases and J shed 1 base, with 9 bases lying between them. CDR3 size: 12 residues. CDR3 bases: TGCAGCGTGGGGAGAGGGAACACTGAAGCTTTCTTT. It codes for CSVGRGNTEAFF.

The chain is built from TRBV14 and TRBJ2-5; possible D gene TRBD1, 6 bases. The DNA matches TRBJ2-7 better at its end, which makes the J call doubtful. CDR3 length: 15 residues. Germline V gene lookup returns CDR1 SGHDN and CDR2 FVKESK. The CDR3 here is CASSHPSTGNYEQYF. CDR3 DNA: TGTGCCAGCAGCCACCCCTCGACAGGCAACTACGAGCAGTACTTC.

This sequence joins TRBV5-5 and TRBJ2-5; possibly TRBD1 or TRBD2 for D (7 bases each). The CDR3 loop spans 15 amino acids. Per the germline V gene, CDR1 is SGHKS and CDR2 is YYEKEE (reference sequence). With 7 bases removed from V and 7 bases from J, the gap between germline ends came to 23 bases. CDR3 in DNA: TGTGCCAGCCTGCTGGGAACCAGGGGGGGTGGGACCCAGTACTTC. Its translation: CASLLGTRGGGTQYF.

There are many counts of this clonotype. This chain links TRBV4-3 with TRBJ1-1; D is unclear. The CDR3 loop spans 14 amino acids. Germline V CDR1 and CDR2: LGHNA, YSLEER. The V end was cut by 0 bases, the J end by 1 base, with 6 bases between. DNA for the CDR3: TGCGCCAGCAGCCAAGACTGGGCGAACACTGAAGCTTTCTTT. Its protein is CASSQDWANTEAFF.